This record looks at one T cell receptor (beta chain) sequence and its context. What it recognizes is unknown. This entry is derived from a study of T-cell memory formation after mild COVID-19. Whole-study results and caveats: Clones that contracted clustered mainly in CM and EM if CD4+ and in EMRA if CD8+.

From 5'RACE with constant-segment primers came TCR alpha and TCR beta cDNA libraries that carried sample barcodes and UMIs. TCRdb passed the 5' RACE reads through MiXCR, listing each CDR3 protein once. In the table there are about 110,000 distinct CDR3 sequences, about an eighth of which are singletons. This clonotype was sampled from an adult woman who had mild COVID-19 (a few samples of this study predate the infection). Cell type and time point are not known. The source material was PBMCs or a T cell subset sorted from them (not recorded which).

CDR3 amino acids: CASSPETVGATSYEQYF. DNA for the CDR3: TGCGCCAGCAGCCCTGAGACGGTGGGGGCGACCTCCTACGAGCAGTACTTC. The rearrangement uses TRBV4-3 and TRBJ2-7, with D perhaps matching TRBD1 (6 bases). Germline CDR1 reads LGHNA; CDR2 reads YSLEER. The CDR3 is 17 residues long. V lost 4 bases, J lost 0 bases, and 19 bases lay in between.